One and the same sample provided the 13 T cell receptor beta chains below, sequenced in a study of cytomegalovirus exposure and HLA in healthy donors. PCR involved 60 Vbeta and 13 Jbeta primers. This table comes from immunoSEQ multiplex PCR, and its TCRdb copy is limited to in-frame clones, with some not included. The data hold around 100,000 clones, with about 61% observed a single time. The sample taken for sequencing was PBMCs. Receptors were obtained from a woman in her thirties in good health and CMV-seronegative.

This clone was counted only a few times. The chain combines TRBV4-1 with TRBJ2-1; TRBD2 is a possible D gene (7 bases). CDR1 and CDR2 (germline): MGHRA, YSYEKL. The CDR3 is made up of 17 amino acids. Trimming pared 4 bases from V and 0 bases from J, leaving 16 bases between. The CDR3 coding sequence is TGCGCCAGCAGCCCCCGGGGGGCGGCCAGCTCCTACAATGAGCAGTTCTTC. Residues: CASSPRGAASSYNEQFF.

This chain connects TRBV6-1 to TRBJ2-1, with 7 positions matching TRBD2. The CDR3 spans 15 residues. CDR1 MNHNS and CDR2 SASEGT come from the germline V gene. The junction had 4 bases not matched to a gene; V was cut back by 3 bases and J by 2 bases. Here the CDR3 reads CASSESLAAYNEQFF. CDR3 coding DNA: TGTGCCAGCAGTGAGAGTCTAGCGGCCTACAATGAGCAGTTCTTC.

V gene TRBV28 combines with J gene TRBJ1-5, with a possible D match to TRBD1 (6 bases). The V gene lost 3 bases and the J gene lost 0 bases, with 21 bases spanning the gap. The CDR3 is 19 residues long. CDR1 is MDHEN, CDR2 SYDVKM, per germline. The CDR3 DNA reads as TGTGCCAGCAGTTTTAGGGGACACGTAAAATATAATAGCAATCAGCCCCAGCATTTT. Translated, it gives CASSFRGHVKYNSNQPQHF.

CDR3 bases: TGTGCCAGCCGGACAGACTCAAAAACCTACGAGCAGTACTTC. It encodes CASRTDSKTYEQYF. The chain links TRBV28 to TRBJ2-7; tentative D call: TRBD1 (6 bases). Germline V gene lookup returns CDR1 MDHEN and CDR2 SYDVKM. The CDR3 is made up of 14 amino acids. V was trimmed by 8 bases and J by 2 bases, leaving 16 bases between them.

This clone was seen a single time. The chain uses TRBV7-9 and TRBJ1-1; D perhaps matches TRBD1 (5 bases). The CDR3 contains 16 residues. Germline CDR1 and CDR2: SEHNR and FQNEAQ (reference sequence). Trimming removed 5 bases from V and 4 bases from J, with 20 bases in between. This CDR3 is CASSPDRGRYPTEAFF. In DNA, the CDR3 is TGTGCCAGCAGCCCAGATAGGGGCAGGTATCCCACTGAAGCTTTCTTT.

This clone was seen a handful of times. The chain has TRBV25-1 and TRBJ2-5; 11 positions match TRBD2. This CDR3 is 15 amino acids long. Germline V gives CDR1 MGHDK, CDR2 SYGVNS. J was trimmed by 4 bases and V by 5 bases; bases with no gene match: 6. As DNA, the CDR3 is TGTGCCAGCAGTCACCCCGGACTAGCGGGAGAGACCCAGTACTTC. Its translation is CASSHPGLAGETQYF.

This clone was counted only a few times. This chain connects TRBV5-1 to TRBJ2-1; TRBD2 matches at 8 bases. Germline values: CDR1 SGHRS, CDR2 YFSETQ. The J segment lost 8 bases and the V segment lost 0 bases, leaving 7 bases of the junction unmatched. This CDR3 comprises 15 residues. The CDR3 loop reads CASSLGGSGVYEQFF. The CDR3 nucleotides are TGCGCCAGCAGCTTGGGCGGTAGCGGGGTCTATGAGCAGTTCTTC.

V gene TRBV7-3 combines with J gene TRBJ2-1; no firm D call. This CDR3 comprises 18 residues. Trimming shortened V by 0 bases and J by 3 bases, and 18 bases separated the two germline ends. CDR1 is SGHTA and CDR2 is FQGTGA in the germline V gene. The CDR3 DNA follows: TGTGCCAGCAGCTTAACCTTTACGCGGAGAGGAGTCTACAATGAGCAGTTCTTC. Translating gives CASSLTFTRRGVYNEQFF.

The chain employs TRBV4-1 and TRBJ1-5; 7 bases align to TRBD1. CDR1 MGHRA and CDR2 YSYEKL come from the germline V gene. This CDR3 has 14 residues. V shed 1 base and J 6 bases; nucleotides not matched to a gene: 3. DNA of the CDR3: TGCGCCAGCAGCCAAGTAGGGGGCGGTCAGCCCCAGCATTTT. It codes for CASSQVGGGQPQHF.

The chain carries TRBV2 and TRBJ2-5; 16 nucleotides line up with TRBD2. The CDR3 has 16 residues. From germline, CDR1 is SNHLY and CDR2 FYNNEI. The V and J ends lost 5 bases and 5 bases, in that order; junction bases with no gene match: 5. CDR3 region: CASSRGTSGREETQYF. DNA for the CDR3: TGTGCCAGCAGTAGAGGGACTAGCGGGAGGGAGGAGACCCAGTACTTC.

This sequence joins TRBV7-2 and TRBJ2-1, with 11 bases aligning to TRBD2. The CDR3 contains 14 residues. Trimming took 6 bases from V and 5 from J; bases not matched to a gene: 3. From germline, CDR1 is SGHTA and CDR2 FQGNSA. The CDR3 spells CASRGSGRDNEQFF. CDR3 in DNA: TGTGCCAGCAGGGGTAGCGGGAGGGACAATGAGCAGTTCTTC.

This clone was counted once. This chain connects TRBV7-2 to TRBJ1-5; weak D call: TRBD1 (6 bases). Germline V gene data show CDR1 as SGHTA and CDR2 as FQGNSA. The CDR3 is 14 amino acids. V dropped 0 bases and J dropped 7 bases, with 10 bases sitting between them. The CDR3 loop reads CASSLAPGGQPQHF. In nucleotides, the CDR3 is TGTGCCAGCAGCTTAGCGCCTGGGGGCCAGCCCCAGCATTTT. Full variable domain (missing parts from reference TRBV7-2 and TRBJ1-5): GAGVSQSPSNKVTEKGKDVELRCDPISGHTALYWYRQSLGQGLEFLIYFQGNSAPDKSGLPSDRFSAERTGGSVSTLTIQRTQQEDSAVYLCASSLAPGGQPQHFGDGTRLSIL.

V gene TRBV6-4 combines with J gene TRBJ2-3; 8 bases map to TRBD1. This CDR3 has 15 amino acids. The germline CDR1 and CDR2 sequences are MRHNA and SNTAGT. V was pared by 6 bases and J by 1 base, with 6 bases of the junction left unmatched. The CDR3 here is CASSAQGAGTDTQYF. CDR3 nucleotide sequence: TGTGCCAGCAGCGCCCAGGGGGCTGGCACAGATACGCAGTATTTT.